These 25 T cell receptor beta chains share one sample of origin, sequenced in a study of OX40 agonist ivuxolimab in advanced cancers. Only in-frame clones appear in the TCRdb table, and some are missing; sequencing was by immunoSEQ multiplex PCR. Seen here are roughly 58,000 clones, around 85% observed once, and the top ten hold around 0.76%. The sample consisted of CD4+ or CD8+ T cells sorted from blood, taken in a trial of the OX40 agonist ivuxolimab. The receptors derive from an adult with an advanced solid tumor such as melanoma, head and neck, liver or kidney cancer.

The V gene is TRBV30, the J gene TRBJ2-5, with D unresolved. Germline V gene lookup returns CDR1 GTSNPN and CDR2 SVGIG (reference sequence). The CDR3 runs 14 residues. Trimming took 2 bases from V and 6 from J, leaving 16 bases between them. This chain's CDR3 is CAWSSLEEAQTQYF. CDR3 DNA: TGTGCCTGGAGTAGCCTAGAAGAGGCTCAGACCCAGTACTTC.

The chain recombines TRBV6-5 with TRBJ2-4, with D unclear. The CDR3 has 15 residues. Germline CDR1 and CDR2: MNHEY and SVGAGI. V lost 3 bases to trimming and J lost 1 base, with 10 bases between them. The CDR3 DNA reads as TGTGCCAGCAGTTATAGGAACCCGGCCAAAAACATTCAGTACTTC. Translating gives CASSYRNPAKNIQYF.

This clone was detected only a few times. The chain employs TRBV19 and TRBJ1-3, with D uncertain. The CDR3 runs to 16 residues. V dropped 5 bases and J dropped 0 bases, with 14 bases sitting between them. The V gene's germline CDR1 is LNHDA and CDR2 SQIVND (reference sequence). CDR3: CASSEQVIRSGNTIYF. In DNA, the CDR3 is TGTGCCAGTAGTGAACAAGTAATTCGCTCTGGAAACACCATATATTTT.

The genes are TRBV5-6 and TRBJ1-1, with D hard to call. CDR3 length equals 13 residues. V was clipped by 4 bases and J by 3 bases, with 10 bases between them. Germline loops: CDR1 SGHDT, CDR2 YYEEEE. Here the CDR3 reads CASSRARHTEAFF. The CDR3 DNA reads TGTGCCAGCAGCCGGGCCCGTCACACTGAAGCTTTCTTT.

The chain uses TRBV18 and TRBJ2-3; D ambiguous. The germline CDR1 and CDR2 sequences are KGHSH and LQKENI. Trimming took off 5 bases at V and 2 bases at J, with 2 bases between the two ends. The CDR3 is made up of 11 amino acids. DNA for the CDR3: TGTGCCAGCTCATTCACAGATACGCAGTATTTT. It translates to CASSFTDTQYF.

This clone was picked up a small number of times. This sequence joins TRBV27 and TRBJ2-7, with D possibly TRBD2 on 6 matching bases. This CDR3 has 17 amino acids. The germline V gene has CDR1 MNHEY and CDR2 SMNVEV (reference sequence). Trimming took 5 bases from V and 3 from J, leaving 23 bases between them. The CDR3 DNA is TGTGCCAGCAGTCCTCAACCCGGGACTCGGACCAGCTACGAGCAGTACTTC. Translated: CASSPQPGTRTSYEQYF.

This chain joins TRBV18 and TRBJ1-1; no firm D call. V lost 3 bases, J lost 1 base, and 9 bases lay in between. This CDR3 is 14 amino acids long. The germline gives CDR1 KGHSH, CDR2 LQKENI. DNA of the CDR3: TGTGCCAGCTCACCTCCTCGGGGGAACACTGAAGCTTTCTTT. It translates to CASSPPRGNTEAFF.

The V and J genes are TRBV30 and TRBJ2-3; 9 bases line up with TRBD1. Unmatched junction bases numbered 15, after V lost 3 bases and J lost 5 bases. This CDR3 is 17 amino acids long. CDR1 and CDR2 from the germline V gene are GTSNPN and SVGIG (reference sequence). The chain's CDR3 is CAWSLRPGQGLRDTQYF. The CDR3 DNA sequence: TGTGCCTGGAGCCTAAGACCGGGACAGGGATTGAGAGATACGCAGTATTTT.

V usage is TRBV7-2 and J usage is TRBJ2-1; TRBD2 might be the D (5 bases). From germline, CDR1 is SGHTA and CDR2 FQGNSA. V was pared by 5 bases and J by 9 bases, with 17 bases between. The CDR3 extends over 14 amino acids. The CDR3 DNA is TGTGCCAGCAGCCGAGGTTCAGGAGGCCTTGAGCAGTTCTTC. Its protein product is CASSRGSGGLEQFF.

This clone has only one observation. This rearrangement joins TRBV2 to TRBJ1-5; D remains unclear. This CDR3 comprises 15 residues. V was clipped by 8 bases and J by 0 bases, with 14 bases between them. CDR1 is SNHLY, CDR2 FYNNEI, per germline. Here the CDR3 reads CASQRGGYSNQPQHF. CDR3 coding DNA: TGTGCCAGCCAACGAGGAGGTTATAGCAATCAGCCCCAGCATTTT.

This clone was counted between two and nine times. The rearrangement links TRBV5-5 to TRBJ1-1; D not resolved. From germline, CDR1 is SGHKS and CDR2 YYEKEE (reference sequence). The germline V and J ends were trimmed by 1 base and 8 bases, with 9 bases remaining between them. The CDR3 covers 12 residues. CDR3 sequence reads: CASSLLGEEAFF. Here the CDR3 DNA reads TGTGCCAGCAGCTTGCTTGGCGAGGAAGCTTTCTTT. Full variable domain (remainder filled in from reference TRBV5-5 and TRBJ1-1): DAGVTQSPTHLIKTRGQQVTLRCSPISGHKSVSWYQQVLGQGPQFIFQYYEKEERGRGNFPDRFSARQFPNYSSELNVNALLLGDSALYLCASSLLGEEAFFGQGTRLTVV.

The J gene is TRBJ1-5, the V gene TRBV19, with TRBD1 as a possible D gene (5 bases). Germline values: CDR1 LNHDA, CDR2 SQIVND (reference sequence). The ends were cut back, 5 bases at V and 2 bases at J, with 10 bases in the middle. The CDR3 contains 14 residues. The CDR3 protein is CASSGQGGNQPQHF. For the CDR3, the DNA is TGTGCCAGTAGTGGGCAGGGAGGCAATCAGCCCCAGCATTTT.

J is TRBJ2-6 and V is TRBV5-1; D is unclear. The CDR3 length is 15 residues. Germline V CDR1 and CDR2: SGHRS, YFSETQ. V was cut by 4 bases and J by 0 bases, with 8 bases left in between. CDR3 in DNA: TGCGCCAGCAGCCCCAGCAACTCTGGGGCCAACGTCCTGACTTTC. Encoded protein: CASSPSNSGANVLTF.

The chain carries TRBV7-2 and TRBJ2-1; TRBD2 matches 11 bases. Losses at the gene ends were 5 bases for V and 10 bases for J; bases not matched to a gene: 13. Per germline, CDR1 SGHTA and CDR2 FQGNSA. This CDR3 is 16 amino acids long. CDR3 amino acids: CASSPARLAGGGEQFF. In nucleotides, the CDR3 is TGTGCCAGCAGCCCCGCCCGGCTAGCGGGAGGCGGGGAGCAGTTCTTC.

V gene TRBV11-2 combines with J gene TRBJ2-2; TRBD1 aligns across 7 bases. This CDR3 comprises 15 residues. Unmatched junction bases numbered 6, after V lost 5 bases and J lost 3 bases. Germline V gives CDR1 SGHAT, CDR2 FQNNGV. The CDR3 here is CASSRRDSHTGELFF. Here the CDR3 DNA reads TGTGCCAGCAGCCGCCGGGACAGCCACACCGGGGAGCTGTTTTTT.

This sequence joins TRBV6-4 and TRBJ2-1; 12 bases fit TRBD2. The CDR3 contains 15 residues. Germline V gene data show CDR1 as MRHNA and CDR2 as SNTAGT. Trimming cost V 8 bases and J 0 bases; bases outside gene matches: 2. This CDR3 reads CASWTSGDSYNEQFF. In nucleotides, the CDR3 is TGTGCCAGCTGGACTAGCGGGGACTCCTACAATGAGCAGTTCTTC.

This clone was seen only a few times. In DNA, the CDR3 is TGTGCCAGCAGTCGCTGGGAAGGTTTGTGGAGCGCTGAAGCTTTCTTT. Translation: CASSRWEGLWSAEAFF. The genes are TRBV28 and TRBJ1-1; D remains unclear. V gave up 5 bases and J gave up 6 bases, with 22 bases separating them. This CDR3 contains 16 residues. CDR1 and CDR2 (germline): MDHEN, SYDVKM.

The V and J genes are TRBV5-1 and TRBJ2-7; D possibly corresponds to TRBD2 (6 bases). CDR1 and CDR2 (germline): SGHRS, YFSETQ. Trimming shortened V by 2 bases and J by 6 bases, and 15 bases separated the two germline ends. CDR3 size: 14 residues. The CDR3 here is CASSLNVNGGEQYF. Written as DNA, the CDR3 is TGCGCCAGCAGCTTAAATGTTAACGGGGGCGAGCAGTACTTC.

The chain links TRBV18 to TRBJ2-2; 8 bases fit TRBD2. Germline V lookup: CDR1 KGHSH, CDR2 LQKENI. After removal of 3 bases from V and 0 bases from J, the junction contained 0 bases not matched to a gene. The CDR3 spans 15 residues. CDR3 loop: CASSPGLANTGELFF. The CDR3 coding sequence is TGTGCCAGCTCACCGGGACTAGCGAACACCGGGGAGCTGTTTTTT.

As DNA, the CDR3 is TGTGCCAGCGCGTCCTACAGGGAAGATACGCAGTATTTT. Protein: CASASYREDTQYF. This rearrangement joins TRBV18 to TRBJ2-3; the D gene is possibly TRBD1 (6 bases). Looked up from germline, CDR1 is KGHSH and CDR2 is LQKENI. CDR3 length equals 13 residues. The V end lost 8 bases, the J end lost 5 bases, and 14 bases lay between the germline ends. Based on the CDR3 plus reference TRBV18 and TRBJ2-3, the full variable domain is NAGVMQNPRHLVRRRGQEARLRCSPMKGHSHVYWYRQLPEEGLKFMVYLQKENIIDESGMPKERFSAEFPKEGPSILRIQQVVRGDSAAYFCASASYREDTQYFGPGTRLTVL.

The chain couples TRBV2 to TRBJ2-5; D may correspond to TRBD1 or TRBD2 (5 bases each). This CDR3 region has 13 residues. The V gene lost 4 bases and the J gene lost 4 bases, with 10 bases spanning the gap. Per the germline V gene, CDR1 is SNHLY and CDR2 is FYNNEI. The CDR3 nucleotides are TGTGCCAGCAGTGGCGAGGGGTCAGAGACCCAGTACTTC. Translating gives CASSGEGSETQYF.

The gene calls are TRBV5-1 and TRBJ2-3; D possibly uses TRBD1 or TRBD2 (5 bases each). Trimming took 5 bases from V and 4 from J, leaving 17 bases between them. Germline CDR1 reads SGHRS; CDR2 reads YFSETQ. The CDR3 runs 15 residues. CDR3 residues: CASRLGARFSDTQYF. CDR3 nucleotides: TGCGCCAGCAGACTAGGGGCGAGGTTCTCAGATACGCAGTATTTT.

This clone has more than one count but fewer than ten. The DNA of the CDR3 is TGTGCCAGCAGTTACCGAGGACAGGCGGACTACACCTTC. It codes for CASSYRGQADYTF. The chain carries TRBV6-6 and TRBJ1-2; 7 positions agree with TRBD1. The CDR3 is made up of 13 amino acids. Germline V CDR1 and CDR2: MNHNY, SVGAGI (reference sequence). With 2 bases clipped from V and 10 bases from J, the junction kept 7 bases outside the gene matches.

The chain links TRBV7-9 to TRBJ1-2; 7 bases align to TRBD1. CDR3 length: 16 residues. Trimming cost V 6 bases and J 8 bases; bases outside gene matches: 18. CDR1 SEHNR and CDR2 FQNEAQ come from the germline V gene (reference sequence). In DNA form, the CDR3 reads TGTGCCAGCAGACCCCCCGGGACAGAGGCGAGGTCGGGCTACACCTTC. This codes for CASRPPGTEARSGYTF. The complete variable domain, with remaining parts taken from reference TRBV7-9 and TRBJ1-2, reads DTGVSQNPRHKITKRGQNVTFRCDPISEHNRLYWYRQTLGQGPEFLTYFQNEAQLEKSRLLSDRFSAERPKGSFSTLEIQRTEQGDSAMYLCASRPPGTEARSGYTFGSGTRLTVV.

The chain employs TRBV11-1 and TRBJ2-3; possible D gene TRBD2, 7 bases. Trimming removed 5 bases from V and 4 bases from J, with 16 bases in between. Germline assignment: CDR1 SGHAT and CDR2 FQDESV (reference sequence). The CDR3 covers 15 residues. In nucleotides, the CDR3 is TGTGCCAGCAGCCCCCGCGGGGGCGGCTCAGATACGCAGTATTTT. It encodes CASSPRGGGSDTQYF.